One and the same sample provided the 26 T cell receptor beta chains below, sequenced in a study of T cells in Graves' hyperthyroidism and ophthalmopathy. Amplified TCR beta CDR3 regions came from RNA transcripts. HTBI primers were the set used in a first-round RT-PCR of the TCR CDR3. TCRdb reanalysed the multiplex PCR reads using MiXCR and keeps one entry per CDR3 protein. The sample holds hundreds of thousands of distinct CDR3 sequences, about 16% seen once. The sample was blood. Receptor source: a woman in her forties with Graves' ophthalmopathy.

The genes are TRBV5-1 and TRBJ1-2; 10 bases agree with TRBD1. Germline lookup yields CDR1 SGHRS and CDR2 YFSETQ. V was clipped by 4 bases and J by 10 bases; unmatched bases: 10. This CDR3 has 14 residues. CDR3 amino acids: CASSERQGARDYTF. The CDR3 nucleotides are TGCGCCAGCAGCGAAAGACAGGGGGCGAGGGACTACACCTTC.

This clonotype occurred a few times. The chain has TRBV6-1 and TRBJ1-6, with TRBD1 as a possible D gene (6 bases). Germline lookup yields CDR1 MNHNS and CDR2 SASEGT. The CDR3 extends over 15 amino acids. The ends were cut back, 5 bases at V and 5 bases at J, with 13 bases in the middle. The CDR3 DNA is TGTGCCAGCAGTCTTTACTGGGGGCATAATTCACCCCTCCACTTT. It specifies CASSLYWGHNSPLHF.

The chain recombines TRBV28 with TRBJ2-2; TRBD1 aligns across 7 bases. This CDR3 is 14 amino acids long. Trimming cost V 6 bases and J 2 bases; bases outside gene matches: 3. Germline assignment: CDR1 MDHEN and CDR2 SYDVKM. CDR3 sequence: CASRRGGNTGELFF. CDR3 nucleotide sequence: TGTGCCAGCAGACGAGGGGGCAACACCGGGGAGCTGTTTTTT.

This clonotype was seen a handful of times. This rearrangement joins TRBV28 to TRBJ2-3; 11 nucleotides line up with TRBD2. The CDR3 consists of 17 residues. J gave up 2 bases and V 2 bases, and 6 bases lay outside the gene matches. Germline assignment: CDR1 MDHEN and CDR2 SYDVKM. The CDR3 nucleotides read TGTGCCAGCAGTTTAAGTCTAGCGGGGGGCCTCACAGATACGCAGTATTTT. Translation: CASSLSLAGGLTDTQYF.

This clonotype was counted ten times or more. This rearrangement joins TRBV28 to TRBJ1-5; D is undetermined. With 5 bases removed from V and 0 bases from J, the gap between germline ends came to 17 bases. The CDR3 has 17 residues. Germline V gene data show CDR1 as MDHEN and CDR2 as SYDVKM. The CDR3 region is CASSLPVSGYSNQPQHF. For the CDR3, the DNA is TGTGCCAGCAGTCTCCCTGTCTCGGGCTATAGCAATCAGCCCCAGCATTTT.

This rearrangement joins TRBV20-1 to TRBJ2-5, with 9 bases fitting TRBD2. J lost 1 base, V lost 6 bases, and 3 bases had no gene match. The CDR3 runs 13 residues. Germline V lookup: CDR1 DFQATT, CDR2 SNEGSKA (reference sequence). The CDR3 DNA reads TGCAGTGCGATAGCGGGGGCCCAAGAGACCCAGTACTTC. This encodes CSAIAGAQETQYF.

This clonotype was found a few times. J is TRBJ1-5 and V is TRBV6-1; perhaps TRBD1 as D (5 bases). CDR1 is MNHNS, CDR2 SASEGT, per germline. This CDR3 has 13 amino acids. Trimming pared 8 bases from V and 6 bases from J, leaving 14 bases between. The CDR3 here is CASAGGNRQPQHF. CDR3 DNA sequence: TGTGCCAGCGCTGGGGGGAATCGTCAGCCCCAGCATTTT.

The chain combines TRBV20-1 with TRBJ2-1; 11 bases are a match to TRBD2. Germline V gene lookup returns CDR1 DFQATT and CDR2 SNEGSKA (reference sequence). This CDR3 is 17 amino acids long. After removal of 2 bases from V and 8 bases from J, the junction contained 14 bases not matched to a gene. CDR3 bases: TGCAGTGCTAGAACACGCTACCTTAGCGGGAGGGCCGATGAGCAGTTCTTC. This codes for CSARTRYLSGRADEQFF.

At least ten counts were recorded for this clonotype. The rearrangement joins TRBV28 to TRBJ1-2; tentatively, D is TRBD1 (5 bases). This CDR3 spans 13 amino acids. V gave up 6 bases and J gave up 8 bases, with 16 bases separating them. Germline values: CDR1 MDHEN, CDR2 SYDVKM. The chain's CDR3 is CASSYPVGEGYTF. The CDR3 nucleotides read TGTGCCAGCAGCTACCCCGTGGGGGAGGGCTACACCTTC.

In its sample, this clonotype was seen many times. J is TRBJ2-3 and V is TRBV30, with TRBD2 matching over 8 bases. The CDR3 sequence is 14 residues long. The J segment lost 4 bases and the V segment lost 2 bases, leaving 5 bases of the junction unmatched. The germline gives CDR1 GTSNPN, CDR2 SVGIG (reference sequence). CDR3 sequence reads: CAWSLSGAPDTQYF. CDR3 in DNA: TGTGCCTGGAGTCTTAGCGGGGCCCCAGATACGCAGTATTTT. Supplemented by reference TRBV30 and TRBJ2-3, the full variable domain reads SQTIHQWPATLVQPVGSPLSLECTVEGTSNPNLYWYRQAAGRGLQLLFYSVGIGQISSEVPQNLSASRPQDRQFILSSKKLLLSDSGFYLCAWSLSGAPDTQYFGPGTRLTVL.

In regard to this clonotype: This may arise from a read error, as a much more abundant clone is one base away. The chain combines TRBV15 with TRBJ1-2; D gene uncertain. Looked up from germline, CDR1 is LNHNV and CDR2 is YYDKDF (reference sequence). CDR3 length: 14 residues. Trimming left V 0 bases short and J 4 bases short, with 9 bases between. For the CDR3, the DNA is TGTGCCACCAGCAGAGATGACCAGCTCTATGGCTACACCTTC. The encoded protein is CATSRDDQLYGYTF. The full variable domain, with the rest looked up from reference TRBV15 and TRBJ1-2, is DAMVIQNPRYQVTQFGKPVTLSCSQTLNHNVMYWYQQKSSQAPKLLFHYYDKDFNNEADTPDNFQSRRPNTSFCFLDIRSPGLGDTAMYLCATSRDDQLYGYTFGSGTRLTVV.

The rearrangement links TRBV10-2 to TRBJ2-5; the D is unclear. CDR1 and CDR2 from the germline V gene are WSHSY and SAAADI. The V end lost 2 bases, the J end lost 0 bases, and 10 bases lay between the germline ends. This CDR3 region has 15 residues. The CDR3 DNA follows: TGCGCCAGCAGTGAGAGGACCGATTACCAAGAGACCCAGTACTTC. Its protein is CASSERTDYQETQYF.

This clonotype was recorded only once. V gene TRBV6-1 combines with J gene TRBJ2-3, with 8 bases that match TRBD1. Germline CDR1 reads MNHNS; CDR2 reads SASEGT. The CDR3 spans 15 residues. The J segment lost 2 bases and the V segment lost 5 bases, leaving 6 bases of the junction unmatched. For the CDR3, the DNA is TGTGCCAGCAGTACGCGGACAGGGTCCACAGATACGCAGTATTTT. Amino acids: CASSTRTGSTDTQYF.

This clonotype has at least ten counts. The V gene is TRBV20-1, the J gene TRBJ2-7, with 9 nucleotides matching TRBD2. The CDR3 is 14 amino acids. Germline CDR1 and CDR2: DFQATT and SNEGSKA (reference sequence). V lost 5 bases and J lost 7; bases outside the gene matches: 12. The CDR3 bases are TGCAGTGCTCGTCGTATAGCGGGAGCGGAAGAGCAGTACTTC. It specifies CSARRIAGAEEQYF.

This clonotype has just a few counts. This sequence joins TRBV20-1 and TRBJ1-2, with D tentatively TRBD1 (5 bases). The germline V gene encodes CDR1 DFQATT and CDR2 SNEGSKA (reference sequence). This CDR3 spans 14 amino acids. The germline V and J ends were trimmed by 8 bases and 7 bases, with 23 bases remaining between them. As DNA, the CDR3 is TGCAGTCCCCCGGATAAGGGGTCGGGGGTTGGCTACACCTTC. It yields the protein CSPPDKGSGVGYTF.

The chain couples TRBV7-2 to TRBJ2-1, with D possibly TRBD2 on 7 matching bases. CDR3 length: 15 amino acids. The V and J ends lost 5 bases and 7 bases respectively, with 18 bases between them. CDR1 is SGHTA, CDR2 FQGNSA, per germline. The CDR3 coding sequence is TGTGCCAGCAGCCGGGGAGGGGGGACCACGAATGAGCAGTTCTTC. Encoded protein: CASSRGGGTTNEQFF.

The chain carries TRBV5-1 and TRBJ1-2; tentative D call: TRBD1 (5 bases). This CDR3 has 14 residues. Germline CDR1 is SGHRS and CDR2 is YFSETQ. Trimming took off 6 bases at V and 3 bases at J, with 15 bases between the two ends. The CDR3 DNA reads TGCGCCAGCACCTCGGCAGGGCGTGACTATGGCTACACCTTC. Encoded protein: CASTSAGRDYGYTF.

V and J are TRBV7-9 and TRBJ1-2, with 8 bases fitting TRBD1. V lost 2 bases to trimming and J lost 4 bases; unmatched junction nucleotides: 6. The CDR3 is 15 residues long. The V gene's germline CDR1 is SEHNR and CDR2 FQNEAQ (reference sequence). The CDR3 reads CASSLSGGVGYGYTF. The CDR3 nucleotides are TGTGCCAGCAGCTTATCAGGGGGCGTCGGCTATGGCTACACCTTC.

The chain couples TRBV5-6 to TRBJ1-2; D unresolved. Germline values: CDR1 SGHDT, CDR2 YYEEEE. The CDR3 is 14 residues long. Trimming pared 1 base from V and 4 bases from J, leaving 11 bases between. The CDR3 DNA reads TGTGCCAGCAGCTTGAGATATGCGAGCTATGGCTACACCTTC. Its protein is CASSLRYASYGYTF.

This clonotype came up many times. The genes are TRBV4-1 and TRBJ1-6; no definite D call. V was pared by 1 base and J by 9 bases, with 13 bases between. The CDR3 spans 15 residues. Germline-derived CDR1 and CDR2 are MGHRA and YSYEKL. The CDR3 DNA is TGCGCCAGCAGCCAAGGACCCATCCTAGGTTCACCCCTCCACTTT. As protein: CASSQGPILGSPLHF.

This clonotype was detected many times. V is TRBV30 and J is TRBJ1-2; D gene unclear. This CDR3 is built from 12 residues. The V and J ends lost 2 bases and 5 bases respectively, with 9 bases between them. Germline V gene data show CDR1 as GTSNPN and CDR2 as SVGIG (reference sequence). The CDR3 reads CAWSPRGYGYTF. As DNA, the CDR3 is TGTGCCTGGAGTCCTCGGGGATATGGCTACACCTTC.

This clonotype came up many times. This chain links TRBV5-1 with TRBJ2-3, with D maybe TRBD1 (6 bases). The CDR3 runs to 14 residues. V was shortened by 4 bases and J by 4 bases, with 13 bases between the two germline ends. From germline, CDR1 is SGHRS and CDR2 YFSETQ. CDR3 loop: CASSSHRDSDTQYF. CDR3 DNA: TGCGCCAGCAGCAGCCACAGGGATTCAGATACGCAGTATTTT.

Comment on this clonotype: It may be a read error: a sequence one base away is much more abundant. The CDR3 does not close with the conserved phenylalanine or tryptophan, likely indicating a read error. V is TRBV12-3 or TRBV12-4 and J is TRBJ2-1; the match to TRBD2 covers 12 bases. The J segment lost 4 bases and the V segment lost 9 bases, leaving 10 bases of the junction unmatched. The CDR3 runs to 16 residues. CDR3 protein: CASQLAGTSGYNEQFL. CDR3 DNA sequence: TGTGCCAGTCAGTTAGCCGGGACTAGCGGGTACAATGAGCAGTTCCTC.

This clonotype was counted only a few times. CDR3 in amino acids: CASSQDLRGGATEQFF. CDR3 DNA sequence: TGCGCCAGCAGCCAAGATCTCCGCGGGGGGGCAACTGAGCAGTTCTTC. The chain links TRBV4-1 to TRBJ2-1; 9 bases align to TRBD2. The CDR3 is 16 residues long. The ends lost 0 bases at V and 9 bases at J; junction bases unmatched: 9. The germline CDR1 and CDR2 sequences are MGHRA and YSYEKL.

This sequence joins TRBV6-1 and TRBJ2-5; D call uncertain. V shed 11 bases and J shed 5 bases, with 15 bases lying between them. The germline V gene has CDR1 MNHNS and CDR2 SASEGT. The CDR3 consists of 12 residues. In DNA form, the CDR3 reads TGTGCCGCCTCGGCCGGCCGCGAGACCCAGTACTTC. Encoded protein: CAASAGRETQYF.

V gene TRBV2 combines with J gene TRBJ1-4, with 9 positions matching TRBD1. The V segment lost 5 bases and the J segment 7 bases; nucleotides outside the gene matches: 5. The CDR3 has 14 amino acids. Germline CDR1 SNHLY, CDR2 FYNNEI. DNA for the CDR3: TGTGCCAGCAGTAGGGGACAGGGAGGTGAAAAACTGTTTTTT. Translated: CASSRGQGGEKLFF.